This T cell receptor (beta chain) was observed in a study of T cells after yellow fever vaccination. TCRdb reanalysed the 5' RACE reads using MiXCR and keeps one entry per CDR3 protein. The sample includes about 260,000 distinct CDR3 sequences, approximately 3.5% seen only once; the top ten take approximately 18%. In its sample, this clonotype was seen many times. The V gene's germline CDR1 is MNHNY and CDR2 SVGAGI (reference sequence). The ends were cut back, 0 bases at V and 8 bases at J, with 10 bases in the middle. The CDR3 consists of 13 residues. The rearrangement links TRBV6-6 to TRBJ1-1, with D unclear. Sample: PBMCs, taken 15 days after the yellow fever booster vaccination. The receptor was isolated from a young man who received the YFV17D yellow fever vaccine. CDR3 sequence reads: CASSYSPRYEAFF. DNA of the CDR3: TGTGCCAGCAGTTACTCGCCCAGATACGAAGCTTTCTTT.